This T cell receptor (beta chain) was found in a study of cytomegalovirus exposure and HLA in healthy donors. Notes on the study in general: TRBV6-2, TRBV6-3 and other indistinguishable V segments were excluded.

With 3 bases clipped from V and 6 bases from J, the junction kept 5 bases outside the gene matches. This CDR3 region has 14 residues. From germline, CDR1 is MGHDK and CDR2 SYGVNS. Points on this clone: Its cognate antigen is unknown.

The PCR was carried out with 60 Vbeta primers and 13 Jbeta primers. In the source study's methods: Tens of millions of unique TCR beta chains, roughly 12 million shared, were counted in a later analysis. Repertoires were generated with immunoSEQ multiplex PCR, while TCRdb's copy carries only in-frame clones and drops some. V and J calls and clone size follow that table, whereas D and trimming were derived from the DNA. The data show some 150,000 clones, with 76% seen just once and roughly 1.8% held by the top ten. This TCR was recovered from a female donor in good health and CMV-seropositive. This chain links TRBV25-1 with TRBJ1-2; 9 positions agree with TRBD1. Sequencing was done on a sample of PBMCs. In nucleotides, the CDR3 is TGTGCCAGCAGTGACCCCTGGACAGGGGATGGCTACACCTTC. Amino acids: CASSDPWTGDGYTF.